This passage covers 24 T cell receptor beta chains from one sample sequenced in a study of PD-L1 blockade in urothelial cancer. Only in-frame clones appear in the TCRdb table, and some are missing; sequencing was by immunoSEQ multiplex PCR. The table has 30,000 to 40,000 clones, about four fifths seen once. The sample consisted of PBMCs, taken around atezolizumab (anti-PD-L1) treatment. Source of these receptors: a man aged 70 or older with urothelial cancer.

The chain is built from TRBV7-2 and TRBJ1-2; D is possibly TRBD1 (6 bases). Germline values: CDR1 SGHTA, CDR2 FQGNSA. V gave up 5 bases and J gave up 0 bases, with 22 bases separating them. The CDR3 covers 18 residues. The CDR3 loop reads CASSGTGYSGETNYGYTF. The CDR3 DNA reads TGTGCCAGCAGCGGTACAGGGTACTCTGGAGAAACTAACTATGGCTACACCTTC. The entire variable domain, with the rest obtained from reference TRBV7-2 and TRBJ1-2, is as follows: GAGVSQSPSNKVTEKGKDVELRCDPISGHTALYWYRQSLGQGLEFLIYFQGNSAPDKSGLPSDRFSAERTGGSVSTLTIQRTQQEDSAVYLCASSGTGYSGETNYGYTFGSGTRLTVV.

The chain couples TRBV6-1 to TRBJ2-7; D might be TRBD1 (6 bases). The CDR3 has 13 amino acids. V lost 5 bases, J lost 2 bases, and 10 bases lay in between. Germline V gene data show CDR1 as MNHNS and CDR2 as SASEGT. CDR3 sequence reads: CASSHREAYEQYF. DNA for the CDR3: TGTGCCAGCAGTCACAGGGAAGCCTACGAGCAGTACTTC.

This chain links TRBV4-2 with TRBJ2-7; 10 positions match TRBD2. V dropped 1 base and J dropped 3; count of bases not matched to a gene: 3. Germline loops: CDR1 LGHNA, CDR2 YNFKEQ. This CDR3 contains 15 residues. The CDR3 region has the DNA TGTGCCAGCAGCCAAGGGTCTAGCGGGGGCTACGAGCAGTACTTC. Amino acid sequence: CASSQGSSGGYEQYF.

There are a few counts of this clone. The J gene is TRBJ2-7, the V gene TRBV6-5; no clear D. V was cut by 2 bases and J by 8 bases, with 7 bases left in between. The CDR3 is 11 residues long. Germline assignment: CDR1 MNHEY and CDR2 SVGAGI. CDR3 amino acids: CASSYLNKQYF. CDR3 nucleotides: TGTGCCAGCAGTTACCTTAATAAGCAGTACTTC.

The CDR3 reads CASSLGPSSYNEQFF. The CDR3 nucleotides are TGTGCCAGCAGCTTAGGCCCAAGCTCCTACAATGAGCAGTTCTTC. The chain couples TRBV7-3 to TRBJ2-1, with D uncertain. Trimming stripped 2 bases from V and 0 bases from J, with 8 bases between. Germline lookup yields CDR1 SGHTA and CDR2 FQGTGA. The CDR3 consists of 15 residues.

The chain uses TRBV5-1 and TRBJ1-1; the D gene is possibly TRBD1 (6 bases). This CDR3 is built from 15 residues. Trimming left V 3 bases short and J 0 bases short, with 12 bases between. From germline, CDR1 is SGHRS and CDR2 YFSETQ. In nucleotides, the CDR3 is TGCGCCAGCAGCTCCCAGACAGGACTGAACACTGAAGCTTTCTTT. Encoded protein: CASSSQTGLNTEAFF.

The gene calls are TRBV4-3 and TRBJ1-1; TRBD1 is a possible D gene (5 bases). V was cut by 1 base and J by 5 bases, with 8 bases left in between. CDR3 length: 13 residues. The V gene's germline CDR1 is LGHNA and CDR2 YSLEER. The CDR3 protein is CASSQGRVTEAFF. CDR3 DNA: TGCGCCAGCAGCCAAGGCAGGGTGACTGAAGCTTTCTTT.

This chain connects TRBV5-1 to TRBJ2-7, with 8 bases fitting TRBD1. Germline trimming cut 4 bases from V and 0 bases from J; bases unmatched to any gene: 12. This CDR3 has 17 residues. Germline CDR1 SGHRS, CDR2 YFSETQ. CDR3: CASSLGQGITYSYEQYF. The DNA of the CDR3 is TGCGCCAGCAGCCTAGGACAGGGAATTACCTACTCCTACGAGCAGTACTTC.

The rearrangement links TRBV6-5 to TRBJ2-7; 8 bases map to TRBD1. There are 15 residues in the CDR3. Germline lookup yields CDR1 MNHEY and CDR2 SVGAGI. Losses at the gene ends were 5 bases for V and 0 bases for J; bases not matched to a gene: 6. The DNA of the CDR3 is TGTGCCAGCAGTGGCGACAGGGGAAGCTCCTACGAGCAGTACTTC. Translation: CASSGDRGSSYEQYF.

The V gene is TRBV9, the J gene TRBJ1-3; D is unclear. The CDR3 spans 15 residues. CDR1 SGDLS and CDR2 YYNGEE come from the germline V gene. V lost 0 bases to trimming and J lost 2 bases, with 9 bases between them. This CDR3 is CASSVVPDAGNTIYF. The CDR3 DNA is TGTGCCAGCAGCGTAGTCCCAGATGCTGGAAACACCATATATTTT.

The chain links TRBV25-1 to TRBJ1-5, with TRBD1 matching over 8 bases. Germline V CDR1 and CDR2: MGHDK, SYGVNS. This CDR3 has 15 amino acids. The trim removed 6 bases at V and 4 bases at J, leaving 8 bases unmatched. The CDR3 DNA sequence: TGTGCCAGCAGCTCCCGGGACAGGCCGAATCAGCCCCAGCATTTT. It specifies CASSSRDRPNQPQHF.

This chain links TRBV11-3 with TRBJ2-7, with D possibly being TRBD1 (6 bases). Looked up from germline, CDR1 is SGHNT and CDR2 is YENEEA. The length of the CDR3 is 14 residues. V was pared by 6 bases and J by 6 bases, with 18 bases between. The CDR3 coding sequence is TGTGCCAGCAGTAAAACCCAGGGGAGCGGCGAGCAGTACTTC. Encoded protein: CASSKTQGSGEQYF.

The CDR3 sequence: CASSLIGTLQETQYF. The CDR3, as DNA: TGTGCCAGCAGCTTGATCGGGACACTACAAGAGACCCAGTACTTC. The chain recombines TRBV7-7 with TRBJ2-5, with a possible D match to TRBD1 (6 bases). In germline, CDR1 is SSHAT, CDR2 FNYEAQ (reference sequence). The CDR3 runs 15 residues. The germline V and J ends were trimmed by 3 bases and 2 bases, with 13 bases remaining between them.

This sequence joins TRBV5-5 and TRBJ2-7; D is perhaps TRBD2 (6 bases). The CDR3 is 14 amino acids. CDR1 is SGHKS and CDR2 is YYEKEE in the germline V gene (reference sequence). Trimming shortened V by 4 bases and J by 0 bases, and 11 bases separated the two germline ends. The CDR3 region is CASSAGLSSYEQYF. In DNA form, the CDR3 reads TGTGCCAGCAGCGCTGGACTAAGCTCCTACGAGCAGTACTTC.

There are a few counts of this clone. This sequence joins TRBV2 and TRBJ2-7; D might be TRBD2 (5 bases). V gave up 4 bases and J gave up 10 bases, with 8 bases separating them. Germline V gene data show CDR1 as SNHLY and CDR2 as FYNNEI. The CDR3 has 10 residues. The CDR3 region is CASSGGSQYF. CDR3 nucleotides: TGTGCCAGCAGTGGAGGGTCTCAGTACTTC.

This clone appeared a single time. V gene TRBV18 combines with J gene TRBJ2-7, with D perhaps TRBD2 (5 bases). V was cut by 2 bases and J by 4 bases, with 6 bases left in between. The CDR3 runs 12 residues. Germline V CDR1 and CDR2: KGHSH, LQKENI. This CDR3 is CASSPEGYEQYF. The CDR3 DNA sequence: TGTGCCAGCTCACCAGAGGGTTACGAGCAGTACTTC.

The V gene is TRBV30, the J gene TRBJ2-7; D might be TRBD2 (5 bases). Trimming took off 0 bases at V and 7 bases at J, with 10 bases between the two ends. Per germline, CDR1 GTSNPN and CDR2 SVGIG (reference sequence). This CDR3 comprises 12 residues. The CDR3 DNA reads TGTGCCTGGAGTGTATCTCCGGGGGAGCAGTACTTC. It translates to CAWSVSPGEQYF.

CDR3 DNA sequence: TGCGCCAGCAGCGTGCAGGGGAGCAATCAGCCCCAGCATTTT. Translated: CASSVQGSNQPQHF. The chain is built from TRBV5-1 and TRBJ1-5, with D possibly matching TRBD1 (6 bases). V lost 4 bases, J lost 1 base, and 9 bases lay in between. CDR1 is SGHRS, CDR2 YFSETQ, per germline. The length of the CDR3 is 14 residues. The full variable domain, its missing parts supplied by reference TRBV5-1 and TRBJ1-5, is KAGVTQTPRYLIKTRGQQVTLSCSPISGHRSVSWYQQTPGQGLQFLFEYFSETQRNKGNFPGRFSGRQFSNSRSEMNVSTLELGDSALYLCASSVQGSNQPQHFGDGTRLSIL.

This rearrangement joins TRBV11-2 to TRBJ2-7, with D uncertain. CDR1 and CDR2 from the germline V gene are SGHAT and FQNNGV. This CDR3 has 13 amino acids. The ends were cut back, 3 bases at V and 5 bases at J, with 11 bases in the middle. The CDR3 sequence is CASSFSPPDEQYF. CDR3 in DNA: TGTGCCAGCAGCTTTTCCCCCCCGGACGAGCAGTACTTC.

V usage is TRBV2 and J usage is TRBJ2-1; possible D gene TRBD2, 6 bases. V lost 7 bases to trimming and J lost 6 bases, with 13 bases between them. CDR1 SNHLY and CDR2 FYNNEI come from the germline V gene. CDR3 length: 13 residues. For the CDR3, the DNA is TGTGCCAGCAACGGGGGTCCAATCAATGAGCAGTTCTTC. Translated, it gives CASNGGPINEQFF.

The chain couples TRBV10-3 to TRBJ2-1, with D hard to call. V was shortened by 3 bases and J by 10 bases, with 28 bases between the two germline ends. Looked up from germline, CDR1 is ENHRY and CDR2 is SYGVKD. CDR3 length: 18 amino acids. The CDR3 DNA reads as TGTGCCATCAGTGACCCTTCTAGAGCCCGTTCGGCCATCTCGGAGCAGTTCTTC. As protein: CAISDPSRARSAISEQFF.

This clone has only a few counts. The chain links TRBV9 to TRBJ1-1; TRBD1 matches at 8 bases. In germline, CDR1 is SGDLS, CDR2 YYNGEE. The CDR3 length is 15 residues. V dropped 4 bases and J dropped 2; count of bases not matched to a gene: 7. The CDR3, as DNA: TGTGCCAGCAGCCCCACCGGGACAGGCAACACTGAAGCTTTCTTT. Translated, it gives CASSPTGTGNTEAFF.

The chain joins TRBV5-4 to TRBJ2-2, with TRBD1 matching over 7 bases. This CDR3 has 16 residues. Germline CDR1 is SGHNT and CDR2 is YYREEE (reference sequence). The V and J ends lost 4 bases and 4 bases, in that order; junction bases with no gene match: 10. CDR3 sequence reads: CASSPAGTARTGELFF. The CDR3 coding sequence is TGTGCCAGCAGCCCCGCCGGGACAGCCCGCACCGGGGAGCTGTTTTTT.

The J gene is TRBJ1-1, the V gene TRBV11-3; 7 bases align to TRBD1. The germline gives CDR1 SGHNT, CDR2 YENEEA. The CDR3 runs 15 residues. The V and J ends lost 5 bases and 0 bases, in that order; junction bases with no gene match: 6. Here the CDR3 reads CASSPRGTVNTEAFF. CDR3 coding DNA: TGTGCCAGCAGCCCCCGAGGGACAGTGAACACTGAAGCTTTCTTT.